This T cell receptor beta chain stems from a study of blood T cells in healthy people across ages. Findings and limits, study-wide: While age rose, TCR beta diversity per million T cells dropped in a roughly linear way.

With 1 base clipped from V and 6 bases from J, the junction kept 5 bases outside the gene matches. The germline V gene encodes CDR1 SEHNR and CDR2 FQNEAQ (reference sequence). The CDR3 totals 15 residues. A sample-barcoded 5' primer and a J-beta primer mix were used in a second PCR of about 6 to 11 cycles. All cDNA molecules were each tagged by a template-switch adaptor with 12 random nucleotides. Every sample gave at least 3 million paired-end reads containing CDR3. Each CDR3 protein gets one entry after TCRdb re-called the 5' RACE reads with MiXCR. The table has around 1,500,000 distinct CDR3 sequences, approximately 42% seen once. Remarks on this clonotype: Its matching antigen is unknown.

The receptor was isolated from a woman between 18 and 30 years old in good health. Material for sequencing was blood. J is TRBJ2-3 and V is TRBV7-9; 9 bases align to TRBD2. This CDR3 is CASSLGGGARDTQYF. CDR3 nucleotides: TGTGCCAGCAGCTTAGGCGGGGGGGCCCGCGATACGCAGTATTTT.